These 14 T cell receptor beta chains originate from one sample sequenced in a study of blood T cell repertoires in COVID-19. Produced via immunoSEQ multiplex PCR; TCRdb's table is partial and in-frame only. The sample consists of about 68,000 clones, about three quarters of them appearing once. The specimen was peripheral blood. The receptors were gathered from a human donor in a cohort sampled during active COVID-19.

As regards this clone: The sample holds other DNA sequences that translate to the same CDR3. The CDR3 sequence: CASSLAGLAGGRDTQYF. DNA for the CDR3: TGTGCCAGCAGCTTAGCGGGACTAGCGGGGGGACGGGATACGCAGTATTTT. V and J are TRBV7-2 and TRBJ2-3, with 15 nucleotides matching TRBD2. This CDR3 region has 17 residues. V dropped 0 bases and J dropped 6; count of bases not matched to a gene: 4. The germline V gene has CDR1 SGHTA and CDR2 FQGNSA.

The rearrangement links TRBV7-2 to TRBJ2-7; TRBD1 matches 7 bases. Germline V gene lookup returns CDR1 SGHTA and CDR2 FQGNSA. The CDR3 covers 16 residues. With 1 base clipped from V and 9 bases from J, the junction kept 15 bases outside the gene matches. CDR3 protein: CASSLVPASEGAMQYF. DNA for the CDR3: TGTGCCAGCAGCTTAGTCCCCGCATCAGAGGGGGCGATGCAGTACTTC.

J is TRBJ2-1 and V is TRBV19, with TRBD2 matching 13 bases. From germline, CDR1 is LNHDA and CDR2 SQIVND (reference sequence). The CDR3 loop spans 20 amino acids. Losses at the gene ends were 6 bases for V and 0 bases for J; bases not matched to a gene: 14. Written as DNA, the CDR3 is TGTGCCAGTAGCGACACAGGGACTAGCGGGATCCGAATCTCCTACAATGAGCAGTTCTTC. This encodes CASSDTGTSGIRISYNEQFF.

This chain connects TRBV4-1 to TRBJ1-4; D is perhaps TRBD1 (5 bases). V lost 5 bases and J 8 bases, leaving 18 bases between the germline ends. The CDR3 is 15 amino acids. CDR1 is MGHRA, CDR2 YSYEKL, per germline. The CDR3 loop reads CASSNRGTTGEKLFF. CDR3 DNA: TGCGCCAGCAGCAATCGCGGGACCACGGGGGAAAAACTGTTTTTT.

V and J are TRBV7-2 and TRBJ2-1; 14 bases line up with TRBD2. The CDR3 runs to 16 residues. Per the germline V gene, CDR1 is SGHTA and CDR2 is FQGNSA. J gave up 5 bases and V 4 bases, and 4 bases lay outside the gene matches. The CDR3 is CASSWVTSGGDNEQFF. In nucleotides, the CDR3 is TGTGCCAGCAGCTGGGTGACTAGCGGGGGGGACAATGAGCAGTTCTTC.

The chain has TRBV5-6 and TRBJ2-2, with D hard to call. This CDR3 is built from 13 residues. V was shortened by 3 bases and J by 2 bases, with 5 bases between the two germline ends. Germline V gene data show CDR1 as SGHDT and CDR2 as YYEEEE. The CDR3 is CASSWQNTGELFF. The DNA of the CDR3 is TGTGCCAGCAGCTGGCAAAACACCGGGGAGCTGTTTTTT.

The V gene is TRBV27, the J gene TRBJ2-1, with D perhaps matching TRBD1 (6 bases). The CDR3 length is 15 residues. The V and J ends lost 6 bases and 6 bases respectively, with 18 bases between them. In germline, CDR1 is MNHEY, CDR2 SMNVEV (reference sequence). The CDR3 sequence is CASREQGAFRNEQFF. The CDR3 region has the DNA TGTGCCAGCAGGGAACAGGGCGCGTTTCGCAATGAGCAGTTCTTC.

The chain combines TRBV9 with TRBJ1-1; D is unclear. The CDR3 loop spans 13 amino acids. CDR1 and CDR2 from the germline V gene are SGDLS and YYNGEE. Trimming removed 4 bases at V and 4 bases at J, with 11 bases between. CDR3 residues: CASSTGGRTEAFF. CDR3 DNA: TGTGCCAGCAGCACGGGAGGACGCACTGAAGCTTTCTTT.

The gene calls are TRBV19 and TRBJ2-7, with 7 bases identical to TRBD1. In germline, CDR1 is LNHDA, CDR2 SQIVND (reference sequence). The V gene end was trimmed by 5 bases and the J gene end by 4 bases; junction bases not matched to a gene: 14. The CDR3 totals 16 residues. Here the CDR3 DNA reads TGTGCCAGTAGTCAGGGACAGCGAGACCTCGGGTACGAGCAGTACTTC. Protein product: CASSQGQRDLGYEQYF.

This clone occurred a few times. The chain employs TRBV5-1 and TRBJ1-6; D gene unclear. The CDR3 runs to 13 residues. Looked up from germline, CDR1 is SGHRS and CDR2 is YFSETQ. V was shortened by 2 bases and J by 8 bases, with 8 bases between the two germline ends. The CDR3 reads CASSFTRDSPLHF. Here the CDR3 DNA reads TGCGCCAGCAGCTTTACGCGGGATTCACCCCTCCACTTT.

Concerning this clone itself: Within the sample, other DNA sequences also encode this same CDR3. The chain employs TRBV29-1 and TRBJ2-5, with 12 bases fitting TRBD2. Germline-derived CDR1 and CDR2 are SQVTM and ANQGSEA. The J segment lost 3 bases and the V segment lost 4 bases, leaving 0 bases of the junction unmatched. The CDR3 sequence is 13 residues long. In DNA, the CDR3 is TGCAGCGTTGGGACTAGCGGGAAAGAGACCCAGTACTTC. Translating it yields CSVGTSGKETQYF.

The chain uses TRBV24-1 and TRBJ1-5, with 8 nucleotides matching TRBD1. Per the germline V gene, CDR1 is KGHDR and CDR2 is SFDVKD. Trimming took 5 bases from V and 6 from J; bases not matched to a gene: 8. The CDR3 length is 15 residues. The CDR3 sequence: CATSVGGQGTQPQHF. The CDR3 DNA reads as TGTGCCACCAGTGTCGGCGGACAGGGCACTCAGCCCCAGCATTTT.

The rearrangement uses TRBV14 and TRBJ2-5, with TRBD1 identical over 8 bases. Unmatched junction bases numbered 10, after V lost 4 bases and J lost 3 bases. The length of the CDR3 is 16 residues. Germline CDR1 reads SGHDN; CDR2 reads FVKESK. CDR3 residues: CASSPWRGTGEETQYF. The CDR3 DNA reads as TGTGCCAGCAGCCCCTGGCGAGGGACAGGAGAAGAGACCCAGTACTTC.

This chain links TRBV19 with TRBJ2-2, with D unresolved. The CDR3 consists of 12 residues. With 5 bases removed from V and 8 bases from J, the gap between germline ends came to 9 bases. Germline CDR1 reads LNHDA; CDR2 reads SQIVND (reference sequence). CDR3 bases: TGTGCCAGTAGTTTTGTGTCTGGGGAGCTGTTTTTT. This translates into CASSFVSGELFF.